This T cell receptor (beta chain) originates from a study of T cells in women clearing cervical HPV infection. TCR beta CDR3 amplified by multiplex PCR from approximately 1,100 ng genomic DNA. Measured with immunoSEQ multiplex PCR; TCRdb has only the in-frame clones, and not every one. The sample yields tens of thousands of clones, of which the top ten take up 5% to 7.5%. Sample: blood buffy coat. This TCR came from a woman between 18 and 70 years old with a cervical HPV16 infection that either progressed to CIN3+ or cleared (not recorded which).

Incomplete CDR3 DNA: TGCAGTGCCACCCCTGCGAGGGGGCATCAGAACTCTGGGGCCAACGTC. This gives the protein CSATPARGHQNSGANV. The full CDR3 protein reads CSATPARGHQNSGANVLTF. The chain is built from TRBV20-1 and TRBJ2-6; 7 bases agree with TRBD1. The read stops 3 residues short of the end of the CDR3; the missing end is completed from the germline J gene. Germline CDR1 DFQATT, CDR2 SNEGSKA (reference sequence). This CDR3 has 19 residues. Trimming cost V 6 bases and J 0 bases; bases outside gene matches: 17.